The 7 T cell receptor beta chains below were found in one sample sequenced in a study of OX40 agonist ivuxolimab in advanced cancers. Library generation was performed with the immunoSEQ multiplex PCR assay. TCRdb obtained this table from immuneACCESS and retained in-frame rearrangements with V and J assigned. These tables miss some clones; where compared with another copy, unresolved V genes account for less than half of the shortfall, and the remainder is unexplained. This sample gives tens of thousands of clones in total; around 86% of them show up just once. The ten largest clones capture less than 0.25% of the sample. This sample comprised CD4+ or CD8+ T cells sorted from blood, obtained in a trial of the OX40 agonist ivuxolimab. The receptors stem from an adult with an advanced solid tumor such as melanoma, head and neck, liver or kidney cancer.

V usage is TRBV7-9 and J usage is TRBJ2-7; D is perhaps TRBD1 (7 bases). The CDR3 is 13 amino acids. The germline V gene encodes CDR1 SEHNR and CDR2 FQNEAQ (reference sequence). Trimming stripped 3 bases from V and 4 bases from J, with 10 bases between. The CDR3 region is CASSLEGAYEQYF. Here the CDR3 DNA reads TGTGCCAGCAGCTTGGAGGGGGCTTACGAGCAGTACTTC.

The rearrangement joins TRBV18 to TRBJ2-2; possible D gene TRBD2, 5 bases. CDR1 KGHSH and CDR2 LQKENI come from the germline V gene. CDR3 length equals 14 residues. The V end was cut by 3 bases, the J end by 3 bases, with 8 bases between. As DNA, the CDR3 is TGTGCCAGCTCACCTCCCGGGGACACCGGGGAGCTGTTTTTT. Translating it yields CASSPPGDTGELFF.

The chain couples TRBV25-1 to TRBJ2-3; D is undetermined. This CDR3 is built from 11 residues. Germline V gene sequence: CDR1 MGHDK, CDR2 SYGVNS. Deletions cut 8 bases from V and 6 bases from J, with 9 bases between. The CDR3 nucleotides read TGTGCCAGCGGGGTGGTGGATACGCAGTATTTT. It translates to CASGVVDTQYF.

The chain carries TRBV5-4 and TRBJ1-1; D is perhaps TRBD1 (6 bases). Trimming removed 5 bases from V and 6 bases from J, with 20 bases in between. Germline CDR1 is SGHNT and CDR2 is YYREEE (reference sequence). The length of the CDR3 is 15 residues. The CDR3 protein is CASRHSGGFSSEAFF. CDR3 in DNA: TGTGCCAGCAGACATTCGGGGGGCTTTAGTTCTGAAGCTTTCTTT.

The chain recombines TRBV19 with TRBJ2-3, with 10 positions matching TRBD2. The CDR3 has 16 residues. Germline V gene lookup returns CDR1 LNHDA and CDR2 SQIVND (reference sequence). After removal of 6 bases from V and 5 bases from J, the junction contained 11 bases not matched to a gene. The CDR3 spells CASSSLLAGLGDTQYF. The CDR3 DNA reads TGTGCCAGTAGCAGCCTACTAGCGGGGCTGGGAGATACGCAGTATTTT. Together with reference TRBV19 and TRBJ2-3, the CDR3 gives the full variable domain: DGGITQSPKYLFRKEGQNVTLSCEQNLNHDAMYWYRQDPGQGLRLIYYSQIVNDFQKGDIAEGYSVSREKKESFPLTVTSAQKNPTAFYLCASSSLLAGLGDTQYFGPGTRLTVL.

V is TRBV4-1 and J is TRBJ1-3; TRBD1 is a possible D gene (6 bases). The CDR3 totals 15 residues. Trimming took off 1 base at V and 8 bases at J, with 15 bases between the two ends. In germline, CDR1 is MGHRA, CDR2 YSYEKL. The CDR3 coding sequence is TGCGCCAGCAGCCAAGGGACAGTGATAAGAGACACCATATATTTT. Its protein product is CASSQGTVIRDTIYF.

This chain uses TRBV7-8 with TRBJ2-1; 7 positions match TRBD2. V dropped 7 bases and J dropped 3; count of bases not matched to a gene: 12. CDR1 is SGHVS, CDR2 FQNEAQ, per germline. The CDR3 extends over 16 amino acids. CDR3 bases: TGTGCCAGCATCCCCGGCCGCGGGAGAAGCTACAATGAGCAGTTCTTC. This codes for CASIPGRGRSYNEQFF.